One and the same sample provided the 30 T cell receptor beta chains below, sequenced in a study of blood T cell repertoires in COVID-19. Using immunoSEQ multiplex PCR, the repertoire was profiled, and TCRdb retains in-frame clones only, with some absent. The sample includes hundreds of thousands of clones, over 65% of them seen just once. Sequenced: peripheral blood. The source of these receptors is a woman in her sixties or seventies with active or convalescent COVID-19.

The genes are TRBV4-1 and TRBJ2-2; TRBD2 agrees at 11 bases. The CDR3 has 17 amino acids. Trimming at V came to 4 bases and at J to 1 base, leaving 5 bases not matched to a gene. The germline CDR1 and CDR2 sequences are MGHRA and YSYEKL. CDR3 sequence: CASSPFGLAGNTGELFF. In nucleotides, the CDR3 is TGCGCCAGCAGCCCCTTCGGACTAGCGGGGAACACCGGGGAGCTGTTTTTT.

The chain uses TRBV2 and TRBJ2-1, with TRBD2 matching 14 bases. CDR1 SNHLY and CDR2 FYNNEI come from the germline V gene. The CDR3 contains 15 residues. Germline trimming cut 6 bases from V and 9 bases from J; bases unmatched to any gene: 7. The CDR3 is CASSLTSGGAIEQFF. The CDR3 DNA reads TGTGCCAGCAGCTTGACTAGCGGGGGGGCCATTGAGCAGTTCTTC.

The chain joins TRBV18 to TRBJ2-7, with D unclear. V dropped 1 base and J dropped 5 bases, with 12 bases sitting between them. Germline V gene lookup returns CDR1 KGHSH and CDR2 LQKENI. CDR3 length equals 14 residues. Here the CDR3 DNA reads TGTGCCAGCTCACCACTTCAGGAATCGGACGAGCAGTACTTC. It yields the protein CASSPLQESDEQYF.

V and J are TRBV19 and TRBJ2-1; 12 positions agree with TRBD2. Looked up from germline, CDR1 is LNHDA and CDR2 is SQIVND (reference sequence). The CDR3 loop spans 18 amino acids. J gave up 2 bases and V 5 bases, and 10 bases lay outside the gene matches. The DNA of the CDR3 is TGTGCCAGTAGTTCAATGGGGACTAGCGGGCGAGCCTACAATGAGCAGTTCTTC. It codes for CASSSMGTSGRAYNEQFF.

CDR3 coding DNA: TGTGCCAGCCGGGTCTCACCAGATGGGACTGAAGCTTTCTTT. Protein product: CASRVSPDGTEAFF. The V call is TRBV7-2, the J call TRBJ1-1; D call uncertain. CDR3 size: 14 residues. With 8 bases removed from V and 5 bases from J, the gap between germline ends came to 18 bases. Germline-derived CDR1 and CDR2 are SGHTA and FQGNSA.

DNA for the CDR3: TGTGCCAGCAGCTCCGGGACTAGCTCCGCAGATACGCAGTATTTT. Its protein product is CASSSGTSSADTQYF. The rearrangement joins TRBV5-4 to TRBJ2-3; 9 bases agree with TRBD2. The CDR3 consists of 15 residues. CDR1 and CDR2 (germline): SGHNT, YYREEE (reference sequence). V shed 3 bases, J shed 4 bases, and the junction held 6 bases outside the gene matches.

The chain employs TRBV3-1 (or the pseudogene TRBV3-2) and TRBJ1-5; tentative D call: TRBD1 (5 bases). The CDR3 loop spans 13 amino acids. V was trimmed by 1 base and J by 11 bases, leaving 12 bases between them. The V gene's germline CDR1 is LGHDT and CDR2 YNNKEL (reference sequence). CDR3 nucleotide sequence: TGTGCCAGCAGCCAAGGGGGGGGGTTAGCCCAGCATTTT. Protein: CASSQGGGLAQHF.

The chain joins TRBV15 to TRBJ2-5; TRBD1 matches at 8 bases. The CDR3 consists of 15 residues. Per germline, CDR1 LNHNV and CDR2 YYDKDF (reference sequence). J gave up 5 bases and V 1 base, and 6 bases lay outside the gene matches. CDR3 protein: CATSRGDRGRETQYF. DNA of the CDR3: TGTGCCACCAGCAGAGGTGACAGGGGTAGGGAGACCCAGTACTTC.

Concerning this clone: Sequence at one end of the junction differs from germline and may be a read error. The chain uses TRBV3-1 (or the pseudogene TRBV3-2) and TRBJ2-3; D is perhaps TRBD1 (7 bases). Per the germline V gene, CDR1 is LGHDT and CDR2 is YNNKEL (reference sequence). The CDR3 totals 15 residues. CDR3 nucleotides: TGTACCAGCAGCCCCCAGGGGGGAACTGGAGATACGCAGTATTTT. Protein product: CTSSPQGGTGDTQYF.

V is TRBV25-1 and J is TRBJ2-1, with D tentatively TRBD2 (5 bases). CDR1 and CDR2 (germline): MGHDK, SYGVNS. V shed 4 bases and J shed 4 bases, with 11 bases lying between them. CDR3 size: 14 residues. As DNA, the CDR3 is TGTGCCAGCAGTGCTTTCGGAGGATACAATGAGCAGTTCTTC. Translation: CASSAFGGYNEQFF.

This chain joins TRBV21-1 and TRBJ2-5; TRBD1, the table's D call, was not compared with the DNA. TRBV21-1 is flagged as a pseudogene. CDR3 size: 19 residues. CDR3: CASSKEYRTEGREQETQYF. CDR3 coding DNA: TGTGCCAGCAGCAAAGAGTACCGGACAGAAGGTCGGGAACAAGAGACCCAGTACTTC.

The chain has TRBV29-1 and TRBJ2-1; perhaps TRBD2 as D (6 bases). This CDR3 has 14 amino acids. Germline values: CDR1 SQVTM, CDR2 ANQGSEA. V was cut by 4 bases and J by 9 bases, with 19 bases left in between. The CDR3 bases are TGCAGCGTTGCTGGCGGGGCCGGCAGTAGTGAGCAGTTCTTC. Its translation: CSVAGGAGSSEQFF.

The chain is built from TRBV10-3 and TRBJ2-1; the match to TRBD2 covers 15 bases. Per germline, CDR1 ENHRY and CDR2 SYGVKD. Unmatched junction bases numbered 3, after V lost 4 bases and J lost 8 bases. The CDR3 spans 15 residues. CDR3 nucleotide sequence: TGTGCCATCAGTGGCGGGACTAGCGGGGGGTATGAGCAGTTCTTC. Translated, it gives CAISGGTSGGYEQFF.

J is TRBJ2-5 and V is TRBV6-5; 13 nucleotides line up with TRBD2. Germline V gene data show CDR1 as MNHEY and CDR2 as SVGAGI. CDR3 length: 16 residues. Trimming cost V 2 bases and J 2 bases; bases outside gene matches: 2. The CDR3 sequence is CASSYGLAGEQETQYF. CDR3 sequence (DNA): TGTGCCAGCAGTTACGGACTAGCGGGGGAACAAGAGACCCAGTACTTC.

This clone came up a few times. V is TRBV6-5 and J is TRBJ1-4, with TRBD1 identical over 7 bases. Looked up from germline, CDR1 is MNHEY and CDR2 is SVGAGI. The CDR3 is 15 residues long. Trimming took 4 bases from V and 6 from J; bases not matched to a gene: 8. CDR3 bases: TGTGCCAGCAGTTCCAATGACAGGGTGGATGAAAAACTGTTTTTT. Amino acids: CASSSNDRVDEKLFF.

This clone was observed a single time. The chain uses TRBV4-1 and TRBJ2-7; 7 nucleotides align to TRBD1. Trimming removed 1 base from V and 3 bases from J; junction bases left unmatched: 3. Germline CDR1 is MGHRA and CDR2 is YSYEKL. The CDR3 covers 14 residues. This CDR3 reads CASSQARDSYEQYF. Here the CDR3 DNA reads TGCGCCAGCAGCCAAGCCCGGGACAGCTACGAGCAGTACTTC.

The gene calls are TRBV7-2 and TRBJ2-7, with 8 bases that match TRBD2. This CDR3 spans 16 amino acids. J gave up 1 base and V 2 bases, and 7 bases lay outside the gene matches. From germline, CDR1 is SGHTA and CDR2 FQGNSA. The CDR3 coding sequence is TGTGCCAGCAGCTTAAACGTAGCGGGACTTTCCTACGAGCAGTACTTC. Protein: CASSLNVAGLSYEQYF.

The rearrangement links TRBV29-1 to TRBJ2-3, with 9 bases that match TRBD2. The CDR3 covers 14 residues. The germline V gene encodes CDR1 SQVTM and CDR2 ANQGSEA. J gave up 5 bases and V 1 base, and 4 bases lay outside the gene matches. The CDR3 DNA sequence: TGCAGCGTTGAAGGCGGGAGGGCCGTAGATACGCAGTATTTT. This translates into CSVEGGRAVDTQYF.

J is TRBJ1-1 and V is TRBV19; 8 positions agree with TRBD1. V dropped 3 bases and J dropped 4; count of bases not matched to a gene: 10. The CDR3 covers 16 residues. Germline V gene sequence: CDR1 LNHDA, CDR2 SQIVND (reference sequence). Here the CDR3 reads CASSIAQGAVSTEAFF. CDR3 sequence (DNA): TGTGCCAGTAGTATCGCTCAGGGGGCCGTGAGCACTGAAGCTTTCTTT.

The rearrangement uses TRBV7-3 and TRBJ2-6, with 9 bases aligning to TRBD1. V was pared by 5 bases and J by 4 bases, with 6 bases of the junction left unmatched. Germline values: CDR1 SGHTA, CDR2 FQGTGA. The CDR3 spans 16 residues. The CDR3 sequence: CASSPQGAGGANVLTF. CDR3 coding DNA: TGTGCCAGCAGCCCACAGGGGGCGGGAGGGGCCAACGTCCTGACTTTC.

The J gene is TRBJ2-5, the V gene TRBV6-1; 7 bases fit TRBD1. The germline gives CDR1 MNHNS, CDR2 SASEGT. V shed 2 bases, J shed 5 bases, and the junction held 8 bases outside the gene matches. There are 15 residues in the CDR3. The CDR3 nucleotides read TGTGCCAGCAGTGAAATGGGTCAGGGGGTTGAGACCCAGTACTTC. Protein product: CASSEMGQGVETQYF.

A single count supports this clone. The rearrangement uses TRBV12-3 or TRBV12-4 and TRBJ1-1, with 7 nucleotides matching TRBD1. CDR3 length: 13 residues. Unmatched junction bases numbered 4, after V lost 4 bases and J lost 5 bases. CDR3: CASSYQGGTEAFF. The CDR3 DNA is TGTGCCAGCAGTTACCAGGGGGGTACTGAAGCTTTCTTT.

J is TRBJ1-3 and V is TRBV12-5, with TRBD1 matching 7 bases. The germline V gene has CDR1 LGHNT and CDR2 FRNRAP. CDR3 length: 19 amino acids. The V segment lost 0 bases and the J segment 0 bases; nucleotides outside the gene matches: 11. CDR3 loop: CASGLVPGTDVYSGNTIYF. The CDR3 nucleotides are TGTGCTAGTGGTTTGGTACCAGGGACAGACGTTTACTCTGGAAACACCATATATTTT.

The chain is built from TRBV6-1 and TRBJ2-7, with TRBD2 matching over 8 bases. The CDR3 is 17 residues long. J was trimmed by 5 bases and V by 4 bases; bases with no gene match: 16. Germline assignment: CDR1 MNHNS and CDR2 SASEGT. The CDR3 loop reads CASSALTLAGGFHEQYF. In DNA, the CDR3 is TGTGCCAGCAGTGCTCTGACGTTGGCGGGAGGTTTCCACGAGCAGTACTTC.

The chain combines TRBV5-1 with TRBJ2-2, with TRBD2 as a possible D gene (5 bases). The CDR3 totals 14 residues. The V and J ends lost 0 bases and 6 bases respectively, with 9 bases between them. In germline, CDR1 is SGHRS, CDR2 YFSETQ. The CDR3 bases are TGCGCCAGCAGCTTGGTAGAGGGCGCCGGGGAGCTGTTTTTT. Translation gives CASSLVEGAGELFF.

The V and J genes are TRBV4-3 and TRBJ2-7; the match to TRBD1 covers 11 bases. Germline lookup yields CDR1 LGHNA and CDR2 YSLEER. This CDR3 contains 15 residues. V lost 6 bases and J lost 5; bases outside the gene matches: 9. This CDR3 reads CASSPFGGQGDEQYF. CDR3 nucleotides: TGCGCCAGCAGTCCCTTTGGGGGACAGGGGGACGAGCAGTACTTC.

The V and J genes are TRBV6-5 and TRBJ2-7, with 8 nucleotides matching TRBD1. Losses at the gene ends were 0 bases for V and 10 bases for J; bases not matched to a gene: 11. Germline V lookup: CDR1 MNHEY, CDR2 SVGAGI. The CDR3 consists of 15 residues. The chain's CDR3 is CASSYSPGGMGNQYF. The CDR3 coding sequence is TGTGCCAGCAGTTACTCGCCAGGGGGCATGGGAAACCAGTACTTC.

V gene TRBV5-5 combines with J gene TRBJ2-3; maybe TRBD1 (6 bases). Looked up from germline, CDR1 is SGHKS and CDR2 is YYEKEE (reference sequence). The CDR3 consists of 15 residues. The germline V and J ends were trimmed by 1 base and 6 bases, with 15 bases remaining between them. The CDR3: CASSLPGAGMDTQYF. CDR3 sequence (DNA): TGTGCCAGCAGCTTGCCAGGGGCGGGTATGGATACGCAGTATTTT.

In its sample, this clone was seen a few times. The rearrangement links TRBV19 to TRBJ2-3; the match to TRBD2 covers 15 bases. J gave up 6 bases and V 4 bases, and 5 bases lay outside the gene matches. This CDR3 is 16 amino acids long. CDR1 and CDR2 (germline): LNHDA, SQIVND (reference sequence). The CDR3 loop reads CASSRGLAGGVDTQYF. The CDR3 nucleotides read TGTGCCAGTAGTAGAGGACTAGCGGGGGGGGTTGATACGCAGTATTTT.

The rearrangement uses TRBV5-1 and TRBJ2-1; TRBD2 matches 7 bases. The CDR3 extends over 16 amino acids. Germline-derived CDR1 and CDR2 are SGHRS and YFSETQ. V lost 1 base to trimming and J lost 0 bases; unmatched junction nucleotides: 4. The CDR3 nucleotides read TGCGCCAGCAGCTTGTCGGCGGGGGTCTCCTACAATGAGCAGTTCTTC. This encodes CASSLSAGVSYNEQFF.